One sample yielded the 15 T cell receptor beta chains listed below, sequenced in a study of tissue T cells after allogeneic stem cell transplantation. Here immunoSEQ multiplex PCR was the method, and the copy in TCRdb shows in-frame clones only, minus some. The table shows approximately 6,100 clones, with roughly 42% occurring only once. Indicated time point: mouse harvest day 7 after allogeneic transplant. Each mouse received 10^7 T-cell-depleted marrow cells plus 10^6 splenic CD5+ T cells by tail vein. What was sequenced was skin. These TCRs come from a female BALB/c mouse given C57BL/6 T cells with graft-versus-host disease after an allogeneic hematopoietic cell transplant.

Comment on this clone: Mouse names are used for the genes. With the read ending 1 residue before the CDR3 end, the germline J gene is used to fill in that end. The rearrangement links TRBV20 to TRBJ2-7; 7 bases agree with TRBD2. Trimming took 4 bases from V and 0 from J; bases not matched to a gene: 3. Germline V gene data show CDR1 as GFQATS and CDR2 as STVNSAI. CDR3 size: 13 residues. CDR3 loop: CGAILGVSYEQYF. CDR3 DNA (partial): TGTGGTGCTATTCTGGGGGTCTCCTATGAACAGTAC.

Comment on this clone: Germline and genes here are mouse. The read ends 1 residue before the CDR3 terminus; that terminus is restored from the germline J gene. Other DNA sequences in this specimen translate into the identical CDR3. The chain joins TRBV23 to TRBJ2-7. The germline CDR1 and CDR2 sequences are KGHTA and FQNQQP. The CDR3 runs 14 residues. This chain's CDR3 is CSSSQSRGIYEQYF. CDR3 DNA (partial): TGCTCCAGCAGTCAATCGCGGGGGATCTATGAACAGTAC. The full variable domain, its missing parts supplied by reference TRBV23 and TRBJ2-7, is DAAVTQKPRYLIKMKGQEAEMKCIPEKGHTAVFWYQQKQSKELKFLIYFQNQQPLDQIDMVKERFSAVCPSSSLCSLGIRTCEAEDSALYLCSSSQSRGIYEQYFGPGTRLTVL.

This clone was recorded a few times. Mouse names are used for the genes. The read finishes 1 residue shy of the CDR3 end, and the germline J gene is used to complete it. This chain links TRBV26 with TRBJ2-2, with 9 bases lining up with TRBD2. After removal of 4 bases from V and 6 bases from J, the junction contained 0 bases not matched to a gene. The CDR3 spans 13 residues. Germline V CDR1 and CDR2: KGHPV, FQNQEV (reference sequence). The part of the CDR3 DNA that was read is TGTGCCAGCAGTCCTGGGGGGGCCGGGCAGCTCTAC. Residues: CASSPGGAGQLY. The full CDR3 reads CASSPGGAGQLYF. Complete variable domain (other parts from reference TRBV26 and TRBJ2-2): NSKVIQTPRYLVKGQGQKAKMRCIPEKGHPVVFWYQQNKNNEFKFLINFQNQEVLQQIDMTEKRFSAECPSNSPCSLEIQSSEAGDSALYLCASSPGGAGQLYFGEGSKLTVL.

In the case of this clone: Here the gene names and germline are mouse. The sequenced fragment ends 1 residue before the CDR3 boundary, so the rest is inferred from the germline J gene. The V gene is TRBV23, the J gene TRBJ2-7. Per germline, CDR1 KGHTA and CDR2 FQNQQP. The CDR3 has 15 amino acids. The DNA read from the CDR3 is TGCTCCAGCAGTCAATCGGTTTCTTCGGCCTATGAACAGTAC. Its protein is CSSSQSVSSAYEQY. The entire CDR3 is CSSSQSVSSAYEQYF.

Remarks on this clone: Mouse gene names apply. The CDR3 DNA, read in part, is TGTGCCAGCAGTCCCCAGGGAGCAAACACAGAAGTCTTC. It translates to CASSPQGANTEVF. The CDR3 in its entirety is CASSPQGANTEVFF. The chain has TRBV26 and TRBJ1-1; TRBD1 might be the D (5 bases). The read comes to an end 1 residue before the CDR3 does, leaving the germline J gene to fill in the end. The CDR3 is 14 residues long. Per germline, CDR1 KGHPV and CDR2 FQNQEV (reference sequence). Trimming took off 4 bases at V and 0 bases at J, with 9 bases between the two ends.

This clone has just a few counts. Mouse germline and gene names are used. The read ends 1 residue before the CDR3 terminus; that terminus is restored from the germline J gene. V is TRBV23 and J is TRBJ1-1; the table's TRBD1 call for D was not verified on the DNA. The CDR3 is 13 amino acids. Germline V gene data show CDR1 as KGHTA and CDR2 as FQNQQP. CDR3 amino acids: CSSSQSNRAEVFF. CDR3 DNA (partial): TGCTCCAGCAGTCAATCGAACAGGGCGGAAGTCTTC.

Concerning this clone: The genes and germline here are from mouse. Incomplete CDR3 DNA: TGTGCCAGCAGTGCTAACTATAATTCGCCCCTCTAC. Its protein product is CASSANYNSPLY. The complete CDR3 sequence is CASSANYNSPLYF. The V and J genes are TRBV13-1 and TRBJ1-6; D unresolved. The read terminates 1 residue before the CDR3 end, so the remaining end is supplied by the germline J gene. TRBJ1-6 is assigned to the ORF class and has an uncertain function. Trimming left V 3 bases short and J 3 bases short, with 4 bases between. Germline CDR1 NSHNY, CDR2 SYGAGN. The CDR3 runs to 13 residues.

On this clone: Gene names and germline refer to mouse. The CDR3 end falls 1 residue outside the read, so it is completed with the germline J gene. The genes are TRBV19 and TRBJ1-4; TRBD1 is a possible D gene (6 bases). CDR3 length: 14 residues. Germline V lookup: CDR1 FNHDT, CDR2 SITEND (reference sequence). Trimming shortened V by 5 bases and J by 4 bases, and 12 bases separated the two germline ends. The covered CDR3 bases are TGTGCCAGCAGATGCCGGGACAACAACGAAAGATTATTT. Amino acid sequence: CASRCRDNNERLF. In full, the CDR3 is CASRCRDNNERLFF.

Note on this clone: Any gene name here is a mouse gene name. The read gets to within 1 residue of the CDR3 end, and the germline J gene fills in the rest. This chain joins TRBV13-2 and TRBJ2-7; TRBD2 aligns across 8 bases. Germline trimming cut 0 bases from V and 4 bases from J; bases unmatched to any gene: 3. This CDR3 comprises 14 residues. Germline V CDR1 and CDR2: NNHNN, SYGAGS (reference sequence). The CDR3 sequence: CASGDALGGYEQYF. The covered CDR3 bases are TGTGCCAGCGGTGATGCCCTGGGGGGTTATGAACAGTAC.

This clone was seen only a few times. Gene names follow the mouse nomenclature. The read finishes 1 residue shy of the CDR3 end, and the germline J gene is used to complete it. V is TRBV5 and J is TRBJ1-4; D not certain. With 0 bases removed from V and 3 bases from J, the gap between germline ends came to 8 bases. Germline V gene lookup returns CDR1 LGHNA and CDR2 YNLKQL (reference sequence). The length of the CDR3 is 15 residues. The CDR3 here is CASSQEPGTNERLFF. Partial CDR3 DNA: TGTGCCAGCAGCCAAGAACCGGGGACCAACGAAAGATTATTT.

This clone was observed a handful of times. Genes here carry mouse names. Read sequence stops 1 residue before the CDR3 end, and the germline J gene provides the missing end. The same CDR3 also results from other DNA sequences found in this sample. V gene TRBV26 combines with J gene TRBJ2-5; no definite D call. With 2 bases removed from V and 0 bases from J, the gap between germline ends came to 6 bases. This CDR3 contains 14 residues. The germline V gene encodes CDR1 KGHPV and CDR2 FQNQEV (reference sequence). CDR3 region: CASSLGVNQDTQYF. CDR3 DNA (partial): TGTGCCAGCAGTCTGGGGGTTAACCAAGACACCCAGTAC.

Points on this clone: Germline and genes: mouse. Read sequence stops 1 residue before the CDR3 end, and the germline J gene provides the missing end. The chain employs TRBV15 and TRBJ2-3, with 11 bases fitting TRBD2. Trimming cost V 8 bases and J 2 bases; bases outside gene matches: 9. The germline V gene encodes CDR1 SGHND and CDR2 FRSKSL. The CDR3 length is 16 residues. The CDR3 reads CASRLGGGEDAETLYF. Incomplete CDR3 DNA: TGTGCCAGCCGACTGGGGGGGGGCGAAGATGCAGAAACGCTGTAT. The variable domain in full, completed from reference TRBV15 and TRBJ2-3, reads DAGVTQTPRHEVAEKGQTIILKCEPVSGHNDLFWYRQTKIQGLELLSYFRSKSLMEDGGAFKDRFKAEMLNSSFSTLKIQPTEPKDSAVYLCASRLGGGEDAETLYFGSGTRLTVL.

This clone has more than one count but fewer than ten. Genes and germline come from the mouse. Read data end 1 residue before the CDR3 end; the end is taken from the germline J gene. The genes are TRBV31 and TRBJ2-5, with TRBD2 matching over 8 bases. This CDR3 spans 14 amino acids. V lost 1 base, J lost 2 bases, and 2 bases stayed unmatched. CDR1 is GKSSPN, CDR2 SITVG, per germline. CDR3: CAWSRTGSQDTQYF. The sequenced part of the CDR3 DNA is TGTGCCTGGAGTCGGACTGGGAGCCAAGACACCCAGTAC.

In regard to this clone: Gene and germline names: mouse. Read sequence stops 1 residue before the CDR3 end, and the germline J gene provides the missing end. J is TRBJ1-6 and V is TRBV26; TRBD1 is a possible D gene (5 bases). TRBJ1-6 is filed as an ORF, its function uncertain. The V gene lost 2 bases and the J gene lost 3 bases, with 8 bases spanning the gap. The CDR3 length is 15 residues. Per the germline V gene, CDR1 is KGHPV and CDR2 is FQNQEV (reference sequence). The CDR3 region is CASSLGDLYNSPLYF. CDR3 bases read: TGTGCCAGCAGTCTGGGGGACCTCTATAATTCGCCCCTCTAC.

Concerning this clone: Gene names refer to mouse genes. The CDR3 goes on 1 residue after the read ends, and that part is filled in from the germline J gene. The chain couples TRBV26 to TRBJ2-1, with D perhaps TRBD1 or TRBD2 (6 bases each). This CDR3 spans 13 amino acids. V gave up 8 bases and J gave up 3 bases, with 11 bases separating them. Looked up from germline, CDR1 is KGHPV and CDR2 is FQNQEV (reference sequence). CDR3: CASAGGSYAEQFF. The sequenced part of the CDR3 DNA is TGTGCCAGCGCCGGGGGCTCCTATGCTGAGCAGTTC.